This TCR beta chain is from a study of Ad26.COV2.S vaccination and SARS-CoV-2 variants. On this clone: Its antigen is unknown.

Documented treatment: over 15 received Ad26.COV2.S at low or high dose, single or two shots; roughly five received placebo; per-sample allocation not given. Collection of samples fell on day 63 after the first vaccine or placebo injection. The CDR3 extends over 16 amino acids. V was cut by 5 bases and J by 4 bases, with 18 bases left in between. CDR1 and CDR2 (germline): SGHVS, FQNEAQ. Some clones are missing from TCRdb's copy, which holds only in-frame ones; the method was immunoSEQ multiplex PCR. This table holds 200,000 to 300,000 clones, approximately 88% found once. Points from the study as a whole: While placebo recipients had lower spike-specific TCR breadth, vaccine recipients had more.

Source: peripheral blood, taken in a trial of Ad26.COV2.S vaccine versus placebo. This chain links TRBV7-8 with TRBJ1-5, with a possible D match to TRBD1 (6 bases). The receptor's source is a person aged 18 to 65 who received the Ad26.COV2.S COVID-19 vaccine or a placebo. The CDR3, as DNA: TGTGCCAGCAGCCAAGAGGGGGGGCGGCTAAATCAGCCCCAGCATTTT. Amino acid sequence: CASSQEGGRLNQPQHF.